Reported below is one TCR beta chain. The sample is drawn from a study of blood T cell repertoires in COVID-19. Per germline, CDR1 LNHDA and CDR2 SQIVND (reference sequence). The germline V and J ends were trimmed by 8 bases and 3 bases, with 8 bases remaining between them. The CDR3 spans 12 residues. TCRdb keeps only in-frame clones here, not all; method: immunoSEQ multiplex PCR. The sample has hundreds of thousands of clones, around four fifths seen once. The J gene is TRBJ1-5, the V gene TRBV19, with D unresolved. The specimen was peripheral blood. This receptor was identified in a woman in her 70s with active or convalescent COVID-19. The CDR3 DNA reads TGTGCCAGTGCGATCTTCAATCAGCCCCAGCATTTT. It encodes CASAIFNQPQHF.